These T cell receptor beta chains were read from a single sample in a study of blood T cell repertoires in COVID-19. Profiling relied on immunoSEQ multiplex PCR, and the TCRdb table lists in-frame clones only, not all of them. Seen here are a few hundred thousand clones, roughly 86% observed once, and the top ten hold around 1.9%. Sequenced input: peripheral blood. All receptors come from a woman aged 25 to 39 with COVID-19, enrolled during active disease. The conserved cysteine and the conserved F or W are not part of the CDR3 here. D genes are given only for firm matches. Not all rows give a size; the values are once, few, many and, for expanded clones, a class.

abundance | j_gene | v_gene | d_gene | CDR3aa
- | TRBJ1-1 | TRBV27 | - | ASSLYQGSSTEAF
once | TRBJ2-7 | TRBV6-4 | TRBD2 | ASSDPRTSGVLSEQY
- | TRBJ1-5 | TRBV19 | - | ATTSRDPWYSNQPQH
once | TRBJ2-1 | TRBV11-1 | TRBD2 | ASSLLWLAARNEQF
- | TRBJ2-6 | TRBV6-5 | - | ASNPDSSGANVLT
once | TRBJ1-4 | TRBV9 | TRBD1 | ASSPRQGINEKLF
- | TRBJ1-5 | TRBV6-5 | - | ASRAGNSNQPQH
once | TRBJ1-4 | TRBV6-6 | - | ASSSSQGLVEKLF
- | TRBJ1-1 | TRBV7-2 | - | ASSLGGQMNTEAF
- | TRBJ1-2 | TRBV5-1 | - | ASSFDFGDYGYT
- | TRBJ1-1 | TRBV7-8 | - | ASSLVQMNTEAF
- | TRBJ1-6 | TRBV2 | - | ASSGGVYNSPLH
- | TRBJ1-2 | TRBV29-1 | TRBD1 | SVPGTDLRGGYT
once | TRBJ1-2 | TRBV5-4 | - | ASSSLTVSYGYT
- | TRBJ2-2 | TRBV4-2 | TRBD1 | ASSSPGGTGELF
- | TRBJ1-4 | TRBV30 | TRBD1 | AWRAGTGKGGEKLF
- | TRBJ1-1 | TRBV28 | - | ASSELNTEAF
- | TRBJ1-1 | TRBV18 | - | ASSDHGGSNTEAF
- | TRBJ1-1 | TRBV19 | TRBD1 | ASSIGTGIAEAF
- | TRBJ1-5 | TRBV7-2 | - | ASSLALGYQPQH
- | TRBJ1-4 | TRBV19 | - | ASSAQTGMTSEGKLF
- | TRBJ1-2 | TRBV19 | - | ASRYGGARSYGYT
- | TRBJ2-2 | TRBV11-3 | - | ASSLEGYTGELF
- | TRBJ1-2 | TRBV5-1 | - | ASSSGGSLDYGYT
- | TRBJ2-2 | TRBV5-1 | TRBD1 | ASSLKGQIYTGELF
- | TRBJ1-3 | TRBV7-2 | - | ASSLLRAGNTIY
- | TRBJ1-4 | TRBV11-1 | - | ASSVSATNEKLF
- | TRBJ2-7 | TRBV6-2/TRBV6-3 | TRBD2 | ASSYSPRGIYEQY
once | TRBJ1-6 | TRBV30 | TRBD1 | AWRSGTGAYNSPLH
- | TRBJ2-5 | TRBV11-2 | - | ASSLYSSPETQY
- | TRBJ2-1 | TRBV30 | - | AWSSAGFSYNEQF
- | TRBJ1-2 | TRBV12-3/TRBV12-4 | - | ASSLWGSGYT
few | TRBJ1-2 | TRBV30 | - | AWSARIGYT
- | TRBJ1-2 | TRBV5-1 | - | ASSAGKANYGYT
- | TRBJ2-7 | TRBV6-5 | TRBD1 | ASSYSGTAAYEQY
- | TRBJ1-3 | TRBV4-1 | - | ASSQVTGVLSSGNTIY
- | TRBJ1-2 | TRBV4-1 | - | ASSQDVTGAYGYT
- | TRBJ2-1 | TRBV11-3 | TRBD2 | ASSPSSGWYNEQF
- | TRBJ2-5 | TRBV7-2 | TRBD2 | ASSLGQGLAGGGETQY
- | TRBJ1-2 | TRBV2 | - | ASSRDTGNYGYT
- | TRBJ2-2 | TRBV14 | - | ASSQDKGHVPGELF
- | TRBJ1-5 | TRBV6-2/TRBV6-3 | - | ASSGRGTSNQPQH
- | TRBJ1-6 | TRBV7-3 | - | ASSLSNVAPLH
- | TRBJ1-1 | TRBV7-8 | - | ASSLYGSRPEAF
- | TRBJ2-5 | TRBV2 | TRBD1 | ASRSDRAQETQY
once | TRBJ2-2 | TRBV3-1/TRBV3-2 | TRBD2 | ASRPGLAGDGELF
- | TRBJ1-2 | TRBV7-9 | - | ASSSAGGHGYT
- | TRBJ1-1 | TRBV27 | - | ASSAGGWNTEAF
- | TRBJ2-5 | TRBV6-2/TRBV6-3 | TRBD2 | ASSYQLAGETQY
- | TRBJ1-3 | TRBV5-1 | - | ASSSDGQGSGNTIY
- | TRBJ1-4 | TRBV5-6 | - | ASSLYSGTRGEKLF
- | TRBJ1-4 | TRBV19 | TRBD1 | ASMGTGGLEKLF
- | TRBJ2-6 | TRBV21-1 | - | ASSTRQVHSNRNVLT
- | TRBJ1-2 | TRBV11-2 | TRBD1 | ASTSPGQGRGHGYT